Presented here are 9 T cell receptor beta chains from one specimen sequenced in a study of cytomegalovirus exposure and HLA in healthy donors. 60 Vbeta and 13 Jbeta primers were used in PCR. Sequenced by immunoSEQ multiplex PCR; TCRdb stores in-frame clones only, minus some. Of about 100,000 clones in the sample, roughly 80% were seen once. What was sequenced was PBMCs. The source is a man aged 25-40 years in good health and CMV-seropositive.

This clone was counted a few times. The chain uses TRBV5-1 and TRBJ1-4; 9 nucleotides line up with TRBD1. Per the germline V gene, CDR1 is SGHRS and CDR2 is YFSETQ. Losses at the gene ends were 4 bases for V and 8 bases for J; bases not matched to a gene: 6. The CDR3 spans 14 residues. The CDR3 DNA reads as TGCGCCAGCAGCCTGGGACAGGGTTACGAAAAACTGTTTTTT. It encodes CASSLGQGYEKLFF.

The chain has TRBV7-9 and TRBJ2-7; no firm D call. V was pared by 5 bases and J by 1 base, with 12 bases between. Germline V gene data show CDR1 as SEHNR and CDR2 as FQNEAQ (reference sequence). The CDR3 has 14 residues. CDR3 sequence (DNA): TGTGCCAGCAGCCCCGCCGCGCATTCCTACGAGCAGTACTTC. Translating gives CASSPAAHSYEQYF.

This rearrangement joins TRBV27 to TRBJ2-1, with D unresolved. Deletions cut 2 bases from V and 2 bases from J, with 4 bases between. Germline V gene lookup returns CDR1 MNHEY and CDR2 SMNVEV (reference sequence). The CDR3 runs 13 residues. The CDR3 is CASSLNTYNEQFF. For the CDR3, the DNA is TGTGCCAGCAGTTTAAACACCTACAATGAGCAGTTCTTC.

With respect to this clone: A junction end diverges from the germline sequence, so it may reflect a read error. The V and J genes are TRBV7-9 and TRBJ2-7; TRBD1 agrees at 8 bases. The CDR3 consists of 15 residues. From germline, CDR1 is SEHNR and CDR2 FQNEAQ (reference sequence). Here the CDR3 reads CSSSTDRGNPYEQYF. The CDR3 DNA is TGTTCCAGCAGCACCGACAGGGGTAACCCCTACGAGCAGTACTTC. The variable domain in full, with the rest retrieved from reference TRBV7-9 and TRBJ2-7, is DTGVSQNPRHKITKRGQNVTFRCDPISEHNRLYWYRQTLGQGPEFLTYFQNEAQLEKSRLLSDRFSAERPKGSFSTLEIQRTEQGDSAMYLCSSSTDRGNPYEQYFGPGTRLTVT.

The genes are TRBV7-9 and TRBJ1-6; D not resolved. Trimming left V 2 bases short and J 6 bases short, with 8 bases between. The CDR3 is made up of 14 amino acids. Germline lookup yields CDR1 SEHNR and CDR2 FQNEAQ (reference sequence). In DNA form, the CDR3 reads TGTGCCAGCAGCTTAATGGACTCTAATTCACCCCTCCACTTT. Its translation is CASSLMDSNSPLHF.

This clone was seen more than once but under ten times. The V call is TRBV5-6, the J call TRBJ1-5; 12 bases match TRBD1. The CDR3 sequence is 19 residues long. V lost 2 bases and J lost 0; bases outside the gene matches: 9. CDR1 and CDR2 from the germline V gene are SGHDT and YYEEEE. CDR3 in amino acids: CASSLVGTGGRNSNQPQHF. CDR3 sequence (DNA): TGTGCCAGCAGCTTAGTCGGGACAGGGGGCCGAAATAGCAATCAGCCCCAGCATTTT.

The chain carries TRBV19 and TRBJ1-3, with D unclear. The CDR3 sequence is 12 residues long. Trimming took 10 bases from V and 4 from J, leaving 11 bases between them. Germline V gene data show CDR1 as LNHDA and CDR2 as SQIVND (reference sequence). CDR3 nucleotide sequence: TGTGCCACCGGGAGGGAAGGAAACACCATATATTTT. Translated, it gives CATGREGNTIYF.

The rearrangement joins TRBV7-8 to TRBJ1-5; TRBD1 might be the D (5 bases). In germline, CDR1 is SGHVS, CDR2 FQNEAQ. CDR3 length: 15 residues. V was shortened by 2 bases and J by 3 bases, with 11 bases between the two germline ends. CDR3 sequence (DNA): TGTGCCAGCAGCTTATGGAGGGGTTACAATCAGCCCCAGCATTTT. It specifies CASSLWRGYNQPQHF.

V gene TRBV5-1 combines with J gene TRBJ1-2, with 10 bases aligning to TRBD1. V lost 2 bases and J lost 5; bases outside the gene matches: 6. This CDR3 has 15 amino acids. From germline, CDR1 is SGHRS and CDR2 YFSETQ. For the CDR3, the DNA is TGCGCCAGCAGCTTCGGGACAGGGGACAGTTATGGCTACACCTTC. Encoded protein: CASSFGTGDSYGYTF.